This passage covers 5 T cell receptor beta chains from one sample sequenced in a study of blood T cells in healthy people across ages. Using a J-beta primer mix together with a sample-barcoded 5' primer, a second PCR was run for roughly 6 to 11 cycles. TCRdb reprocessed the 5' RACE reads with MiXCR, giving one entry per CDR3 protein. The sample includes around 500,000 distinct CDR3 sequences, around 48% seen only once; the top ten take 20% to 25%. Sequencing was done on a sample of blood. These receptors were collected from a man older than 75 in good health.

A remark on this clonotype: A much larger clone differs from this one at a single base, so this may be a read error. This chain connects TRBV6-5 to TRBJ2-3; D is tentatively TRBD1 or TRBD2 (6 bases each). The germline V gene encodes CDR1 MNHEY and CDR2 SVGAGI. V lost 6 bases to trimming and J lost 4 bases, with 20 bases between them. The CDR3 is 16 residues long. CDR3 coding DNA: TGTGCCAGCAGGCGGGACATAATTAGGGCGGCAGATACGCAGTATTTT. Translated, it gives CASRRDIIRAADTQYF.

This chain connects TRBV7-2 to TRBJ2-1, with 9 bases aligning to TRBD1. Germline V CDR1 and CDR2: SGHTA, FQGNSA. Trimming took 3 bases from V and 2 from J; bases not matched to a gene: 8. The CDR3 extends over 17 amino acids. CDR3 protein: CASSFRQGQGTYNEQFF. The CDR3 DNA sequence: TGTGCCAGCAGCTTTCGCCAGGGACAGGGAACCTACAATGAGCAGTTCTTC.

The CDR3 reads CASSAQVNYGYTF. The CDR3 DNA reads as TGCGCCAGCAGCGCCCAGGTTAACTATGGCTACACCTTC. The genes are TRBV5-1 and TRBJ1-2; D uncertain. The CDR3 runs to 13 residues. V gave up 4 bases and J gave up 1 base, with 8 bases separating them. Germline loops: CDR1 SGHRS, CDR2 YFSETQ.

The genes are TRBV7-9 and TRBJ1-5; D perhaps matches TRBD1 (5 bases). The V and J ends lost 5 bases and 6 bases respectively, with 17 bases between them. Germline loops: CDR1 SEHNR, CDR2 FQNEAQ (reference sequence). The CDR3 sequence is 15 residues long. CDR3 residues: CASSTSEGLGQPQHF. For the CDR3, the DNA is TGTGCCAGCAGCACCTCGGAGGGGTTGGGTCAGCCCCAGCATTTT.

The V call is TRBV6-2 or TRBV6-3, the J call TRBJ2-7, with 10 bases identical to TRBD1. The CDR3 contains 16 residues. Germline CDR1 reads MNHEY; CDR2 reads SVGEGT. J was trimmed by 2 bases and V by 6 bases; bases with no gene match: 10. CDR3 protein: CASSLRPGQGTYEQYF. For the CDR3, the DNA is TGTGCCAGCAGCTTACGCCCGGGACAGGGGACCTACGAGCAGTACTTC.